This T cell receptor (beta chain) was documented in a study of cytomegalovirus exposure and HLA in healthy donors. PCR primers comprised 60 Vbeta and 13 Jbeta primers. Repertoires were generated with immunoSEQ multiplex PCR, while TCRdb's copy carries only in-frame clones and drops some. The listing records about 140,000 clones. The germline V gene has CDR1 SGHRS and CDR2 YFSETQ. V was cut by 4 bases and J by 5 bases, with 12 bases left in between. The CDR3 has 14 residues. The sequenced sample was PBMCs. The chain carries TRBV5-1 and TRBJ1-4; TRBD1 might be the D (6 bases). This sequence originates from a man in his forties in good health and CMV-seronegative. The CDR3 nucleotides read TGCGCCAGCAGCCCGGACAGCCACAATGAAAAACTGTTTTTT. Translation gives CASSPDSHNEKLFF. Combining the CDR3 with reference TRBV5-1 and TRBJ1-4 gives the whole variable domain KAGVTQTPRYLIKTRGQQVTLSCSPISGHRSVSWYQQTPGQGLQFLFEYFSETQRNKGNFPGRFSGRQFSNSRSEMNVSTLELGDSALYLCASSPDSHNEKLFFGSGTQLSVL.